What follows are 23 T cell receptor beta chains derived from one specimen sequenced in a study of PD-L1 blockade in urothelial cancer. Sample time point: peripheral blood 6 weeks after treatment start. The protocol was immunoSEQ multiplex PCR, while the TCRdb copy is restricted to in-frame clones and leaves out a portion. The sample consists of about 50,000 clones, 70% to 90% of them appearing once. The specimen comprised PBMCs, sampled around atezolizumab (anti-PD-L1) treatment. All receptors derive from a man aged 55-75 years with urothelial cancer.

The chain recombines TRBV5-4 with TRBJ1-1; D not resolved. Trimming left V 4 bases short and J 2 bases short, with 9 bases between. The germline gives CDR1 SGHNT, CDR2 YYREEE (reference sequence). This CDR3 is built from 13 residues. The CDR3 reads CASSQALNTEAFF. CDR3 sequence (DNA): TGTGCCAGCAGCCAAGCATTAAACACTGAAGCTTTCTTT.

This clone was counted between two and nine times. The chain employs TRBV25-1 and TRBJ2-7; 8 nucleotides line up with TRBD2. CDR1 and CDR2 from the germline V gene are MGHDK and SYGVNS. The V gene end was trimmed by 7 bases and the J gene end by 4 bases; junction bases not matched to a gene: 6. This CDR3 has 13 amino acids. The CDR3 DNA sequence: TGTGCCAGCACCTTGGCGGGGGGTTACGAGCAGTACTTC. Translation gives CASTLAGGYEQYF.

The CDR3 is CASSIWDSNYGYTF. The CDR3 coding sequence is TGTGCCAGTAGTATCTGGGACAGCAACTATGGCTACACCTTC. The rearrangement uses TRBV19 and TRBJ1-2, with 7 bases aligning to TRBD1. CDR1 is LNHDA, CDR2 SQIVND, per germline (reference sequence). CDR3 length equals 14 residues. Germline trimming cut 3 bases from V and 2 bases from J; bases unmatched to any gene: 3.

This rearrangement joins TRBV6-1 to TRBJ2-5; TRBD1 is a possible D gene (5 bases). Germline CDR1 is MNHNS and CDR2 is SASEGT. The CDR3 totals 13 residues. V shed 4 bases and J shed 4 bases, with 10 bases lying between them. The CDR3 DNA reads as TGTGCCAGCAGTGTGTCAGGGCGAGAGACCCAGTACTTC. The encoded protein is CASSVSGRETQYF.

The rearrangement links TRBV5-1 to TRBJ2-5, with 9 bases that match TRBD2. J lost 5 bases, V lost 7 bases, and 12 bases had no gene match. The CDR3 contains 15 residues. CDR1 SGHRS and CDR2 YFSETQ come from the germline V gene. The CDR3 here is CASGGGGGIVETQYF. The CDR3 nucleotides are TGCGCCAGCGGCGGCGGGGGGGGGATCGTCGAGACCCAGTACTTC. The variable domain in full, completed from reference TRBV5-1 and TRBJ2-5, reads KAGVTQTPRYLIKTRGQQVTLSCSPISGHRSVSWYQQTPGQGLQFLFEYFSETQRNKGNFPGRFSGRQFSNSRSEMNVSTLELGDSALYLCASGGGGGIVETQYFGPGTRLLVL.

The chain has TRBV9 and TRBJ2-1; tentative D call: TRBD2 (7 bases). Germline CDR1 is SGDLS and CDR2 is YYNGEE. This CDR3 comprises 15 residues. Trimming shortened V by 2 bases and J by 2 bases, and 11 bases separated the two germline ends. CDR3 amino acids: CASSVWGGAYNEQFF. CDR3 sequence (DNA): TGTGCCAGCAGCGTTTGGGGGGGCGCCTACAATGAGCAGTTCTTC.

V and J are TRBV29-1 and TRBJ1-1, with D hard to call. The length of the CDR3 is 11 residues. Germline CDR1 SQVTM, CDR2 ANQGSEA. Trimming shortened V by 4 bases and J by 1 base, and 4 bases separated the two germline ends. CDR3 sequence reads: CSVGQNTEAFF. CDR3 nucleotide sequence: TGCAGCGTTGGACAGAACACTGAAGCTTTCTTT.

The rearrangement links TRBV5-1 to TRBJ2-3, with D possibly matching TRBD2 (5 bases). This CDR3 is built from 14 residues. V was pared by 7 bases and J by 0 bases, with 12 bases between. Germline CDR1 and CDR2: SGHRS and YFSETQ. CDR3 region: CASGEYASTDTQYF. CDR3 DNA sequence: TGCGCCAGCGGGGAGTACGCTAGCACAGATACGCAGTATTTT.

This clone appeared a single time. The rearrangement joins TRBV4-1 to TRBJ1-1, with unresolved D. The length of the CDR3 is 16 residues. Trimming took off 1 base at V and 0 bases at J, with 12 bases between the two ends. Germline loops: CDR1 MGHRA, CDR2 YSYEKL. The CDR3: CASSQVYSGMNTEAFF. CDR3 sequence (DNA): TGCGCCAGCAGCCAAGTCTATTCGGGGATGAACACTGAAGCTTTCTTT.

This chain uses TRBV18 with TRBJ2-3, with D possibly matching TRBD1 (5 bases). CDR1 is KGHSH and CDR2 is LQKENI in the germline V gene. The V end was cut by 3 bases, the J end by 2 bases, with 18 bases between. The CDR3 is 17 residues long. The chain's CDR3 is CASSPLVQGRSTDTQYF. CDR3 DNA sequence: TGTGCCAGCTCACCCCTGGTCCAGGGCAGGTCCACAGATACGCAGTATTTT.

The genes are TRBV7-9 and TRBJ2-3; 11 positions match TRBD2. The trim removed 1 base at V and 0 bases at J, leaving 3 bases unmatched. From germline, CDR1 is SEHNR and CDR2 FQNEAQ (reference sequence). This CDR3 is built from 17 residues. Here the CDR3 reads CASSLGVAGGSTDTQYF. The CDR3 DNA reads as TGTGCCAGCAGCTTAGGGGTAGCGGGAGGGAGCACAGATACGCAGTATTTT. Based on the CDR3 plus reference TRBV7-9 and TRBJ2-3, the full variable domain is DTGVSQNPRHKITKRGQNVTFRCDPISEHNRLYWYRQTLGQGPEFLTYFQNEAQLEKSRLLSDRFSAERPKGSFSTLEIQRTEQGDSAMYLCASSLGVAGGSTDTQYFGPGTRLTVL.

This clone was seen only a few times. The chain uses TRBV5-1 and TRBJ1-2, with 10 nucleotides matching TRBD1. Germline V gene lookup returns CDR1 SGHRS and CDR2 YFSETQ. The V segment lost 0 bases and the J segment 1 base; nucleotides outside the gene matches: 3. The CDR3 is 16 amino acids. CDR3 in DNA: TGCGCCAGCAGCTTGGGACAGGGGGCGCTTAACTATGGCTACACCTTC. Its translation is CASSLGQGALNYGYTF.

DNA for the CDR3: TGTGCCAGCAGCTTCACAAGCGGGGGGAGCTCCTACGAGCAGTACTTC. This codes for CASSFTSGGSSYEQYF. The genes are TRBV7-2 and TRBJ2-7, with 9 bases identical to TRBD2. The J segment lost 0 bases and the V segment lost 3 bases, leaving 6 bases of the junction unmatched. CDR3 size: 16 residues. Germline assignment: CDR1 SGHTA and CDR2 FQGNSA.

The chain employs TRBV6-6 and TRBJ2-1; 13 nucleotides line up with TRBD2. This CDR3 has 15 amino acids. CDR1 and CDR2 (germline): MNHNY, SVGAGI (reference sequence). V shed 6 bases and J 9 bases; nucleotides not matched to a gene: 8. The CDR3 nucleotides read TGTGCCAGCAGGCAAACTAGCGGGGGGGCCAGTGAGCAGTTCTTC. Its protein is CASRQTSGGASEQFF.

The chain couples TRBV7-3 to TRBJ1-2; tentative D call: TRBD1 (6 bases). From germline, CDR1 is SGHTA and CDR2 FQGTGA. Trimming left V 0 bases short and J 5 bases short, with 10 bases between. The CDR3 is made up of 14 amino acids. DNA of the CDR3: TGTGCCAGCAGCTTAACGGGGGCAGGGTATGGCTACACCTTC. Translated, it gives CASSLTGAGYGYTF.

The V and J genes are TRBV2 and TRBJ1-4; D gene ambiguous. Per the germline V gene, CDR1 is SNHLY and CDR2 is FYNNEI. The V and J ends lost 4 bases and 4 bases respectively, with 7 bases between them. CDR3 length equals 13 residues. CDR3 region: CASSGQSNEKLFF. The CDR3 nucleotides are TGTGCCAGCAGTGGACAAAGTAATGAAAAACTGTTTTTT.

The chain employs TRBV27 and TRBJ1-5; D unresolved. There are 13 residues in the CDR3. Germline V gene data show CDR1 as MNHEY and CDR2 as SMNVEV (reference sequence). V was clipped by 6 bases and J by 7 bases, with 13 bases between them. Here the CDR3 reads CASRLRAGQPQHF. The CDR3 nucleotides are TGTGCCAGCAGACTCCGAGCGGGGCAGCCCCAGCATTTT.

This chain uses TRBV7-9 with TRBJ1-2, with 7 bases fitting TRBD1. Germline V gene lookup returns CDR1 SEHNR and CDR2 FQNEAQ (reference sequence). Losses at the gene ends were 4 bases for V and 1 base for J; bases not matched to a gene: 6. This CDR3 spans 15 amino acids. The CDR3 region has the DNA TGTGCCAGCAGCTCCCTCGGGACAGATAACTATGGCTACACCTTC. Translated, it gives CASSSLGTDNYGYTF.

The rearrangement uses TRBV6-6 and TRBJ1-4, with unresolved D. V gave up 5 bases and J gave up 4 bases, with 11 bases separating them. The V gene's germline CDR1 is MNHNY and CDR2 SVGAGI (reference sequence). The CDR3 spans 14 residues. The CDR3 protein is CASSPTGFNEKLFF. Written as DNA, the CDR3 is TGTGCCAGCAGTCCTACGGGGTTTAATGAAAAACTGTTTTTT.

This chain uses TRBV5-6 with TRBJ2-5; possible D gene TRBD2, 6 bases. Trimming took off 0 bases at V and 5 bases at J, with 11 bases between the two ends. Germline V gene lookup returns CDR1 SGHDT and CDR2 YYEEEE. This CDR3 is built from 14 residues. Written as DNA, the CDR3 is TGTGCCAGCAGCTTGGTGGGGGGAGAGGAGACCCAGTACTTC. Translation gives CASSLVGGEETQYF.

The chain combines TRBV7-7 with TRBJ2-2; TRBD2 aligns across 12 bases. The CDR3 length is 17 residues. J was trimmed by 5 bases and V by 1 base; bases with no gene match: 5. Germline CDR1 SSHAT, CDR2 FNYEAQ (reference sequence). The DNA for the CDR3 is TGTGCCAGCAGCTTAGGGACTAGCGGGGTGCGGACCGGGGAGCTGTTTTTT. Translation gives CASSLGTSGVRTGELFF.

This clone showed up just once. J is TRBJ1-6 and V is TRBV15, with D possibly being TRBD1 (6 bases). The V gene's germline CDR1 is LNHNV and CDR2 YYDKDF (reference sequence). The CDR3 spans 15 residues. The germline V and J ends were trimmed by 2 bases and 9 bases, with 14 bases remaining between them. CDR3 residues: CATSRSTGSGSPLHF. DNA for the CDR3: TGTGCCACCAGCAGATCGACAGGCTCCGGTTCACCCCTCCACTTT.

The gene calls are TRBV19 and TRBJ2-5, with TRBD1 as a possible D gene (5 bases). The germline CDR1 and CDR2 sequences are LNHDA and SQIVND (reference sequence). The V gene lost 1 base and the J gene lost 2 bases, with 5 bases spanning the gap. The CDR3 consists of 13 residues. The CDR3 reads CASSIGQQETQYF. In DNA, the CDR3 is TGTGCCAGTAGTATAGGACAGCAAGAGACCCAGTACTTC. The full variable domain, completed using reference TRBV19 and TRBJ2-5, is DGGITQSPKYLFRKEGQNVTLSCEQNLNHDAMYWYRQDPGQGLRLIYYSQIVNDFQKGDIAEGYSVSREKKESFPLTVTSAQKNPTAFYLCASSIGQQETQYFGPGTRLLVL.